This TCR beta chain was found in a study of T cell responses to AZD1222 COVID-19 vaccine. Assay used: immunoSEQ multiplex PCR; TCRdb lists only in-frame clones, some missing. The repertoire holds approximately 180,000 clones, with about nine tenths as singletons. The CDR3 is 14 amino acids. J gave up 0 bases and V 9 bases, and 2 bases lay outside the gene matches. From germline, CDR1 is SGHTA and CDR2 FQGTGA. V and J are TRBV7-3 and TRBJ2-2; TRBD1 matches 9 bases. The sample here was peripheral blood, taken on day 0 of AZD1222 vaccination. The source of this sequence is an adult in good health. CDR3 in amino acids: CASRQGANTGELFF. The CDR3 nucleotides read TGTGCCAGTAGACAGGGGGCGAACACCGGGGAGCTGTTTTTT.